This T cell receptor beta chain was found in a study of T cells after yellow fever vaccination. Across the study: Each low-cell-number fraction was prepared by means of SMART-Seq v4 Ultra Low Input. Overall study results and limits: Most primary-vaccination clones reappeared after the booster (approximately 96% CD4, 75% to 90% CD8). Some clonotypes were seen in both the CD4 and the CD8 compartments. These made up a small share and likely arose from convergent recombination.

This clonotype was seen a handful of times. What it recognizes is unknown. Via MiXCR, TCRdb re-called the 5' RACE reads, giving one row per CDR3 protein. Of 320,000 or so distinct CDR3 sequences listed, less than 9.5% were seen once; the top ten hold approximately 18%. V trimming: 6 bases; J trimming: 5 bases; junction bases outside the gene matches: 7. The length of the CDR3 is 14 residues. V is TRBV12-3 or TRBV12-4 and J is TRBJ2-7; 10 bases match TRBD1. This clonotype was obtained from a man in his late teens or twenties who received the YFV17D yellow fever vaccine. The sample consisted of PBMCs, taken roughly seven weeks after the first yellow fever vaccination. The CDR3 nucleotides are TGTGCCAGCAGGACGGGACAGGGGTGGGACGAGCAGTACTTC. Translating gives CASRTGQGWDEQYF.